These 17 T cell receptor beta chains were all obtained from the same sample, sequenced in a study of blood T cells in healthy people across ages. Using a J-beta primer mix together with a sample-barcoded 5' primer, a second PCR was run for about 6 to 11 cycles. TCRdb redid the calling of the 5' RACE reads with MiXCR, one entry per CDR3 protein. The table includes some 670,000 distinct CDR3 sequences, over 40% detected once. Source material: blood. These receptor sequences come from a woman older than 75 in good health.

This clonotype was counted between two and nine times. This chain joins TRBV12-3 or TRBV12-4 and TRBJ2-5, with 8 bases matching TRBD1. This CDR3 region has 15 residues. The V segment lost 5 bases and the J segment 11 bases; nucleotides outside the gene matches: 16. The CDR3 reads CASSKMMDRERRQYF. CDR3 coding DNA: TGTGCCAGCAGTAAGATGATGGACAGGGAAAGGAGGCAGTACTTC.

V is TRBV5-1 and J is TRBJ1-2; TRBD1 matches 10 bases. The germline CDR1 and CDR2 sequences are SGHRS and YFSETQ. Trimming took 4 bases from V and 2 from J; bases not matched to a gene: 5. The length of the CDR3 is 15 residues. The CDR3 DNA follows: TGCGCCAGCAGCGTACGGACAGGGGGAAACTATGGCTACACCTTC. The encoded protein is CASSVRTGGNYGYTF.

CDR3: CSALELDSKNIQYF. The CDR3 DNA follows: TGCAGTGCCCTGGAGCTAGATTCCAAAAACATTCAGTACTTC. The V call is TRBV20-1, the J call TRBJ2-4; D is undetermined. The CDR3 has 14 amino acids. Germline CDR1 reads DFQATT; CDR2 reads SNEGSKA (reference sequence). Trimming removed 6 bases from V and 2 bases from J, with 14 bases in between.

The rearrangement links TRBV2 to TRBJ1-5; tentative D call: TRBD1 (5 bases). Between the trimmed V and J ends, which lost 8 bases and 5 bases, there was a span of 16 bases. CDR1 is SNHLY, CDR2 FYNNEI, per germline. The CDR3 consists of 14 residues. CDR3 sequence (DNA): TGTGCCAGCCGAGGGGCGGTGAGCTATCAGCCCCAGCATTTT. Its protein product is CASRGAVSYQPQHF.

This clonotype showed up many times. The chain has TRBV20-1 and TRBJ2-3; TRBD1 or TRBD2 may be the D gene (6 bases each). V shed 6 bases and J shed 7 bases, with 17 bases lying between them. Germline V gene lookup returns CDR1 DFQATT and CDR2 SNEGSKA (reference sequence). This CDR3 comprises 13 residues. The CDR3 region is CSALRDTPNTQYF. CDR3 nucleotide sequence: TGCAGTGCCTTGCGGGACACGCCAAATACGCAGTATTTT.

To note about this clonotype: Just one base apart from a much larger clone, this may be a read error. The rearrangement links TRBV6-6 to TRBJ1-5; the D gene is possibly TRBD1 (6 bases). Germline CDR1 MNHNY, CDR2 SVGAGI (reference sequence). The CDR3 spans 15 residues. CDR3 bases: TGTGCCAGCAGTTACGGGGGGGCTAGCGATCAGCCCCAGCATTTT. Residues: CASSYGGASDQPQHF.

V and J are TRBV29-1 and TRBJ2-2, with TRBD1 matching over 8 bases. V lost 3 bases to trimming and J lost 7 bases; unmatched junction nucleotides: 7. This CDR3 comprises 14 residues. Germline V gene sequence: CDR1 SQVTM, CDR2 ANQGSEA. For the CDR3, the DNA is TGCAGCGTTGAGGTCGGACAGGGAGTCGGGGAGCTGTTTTTT. Translation: CSVEVGQGVGELFF.

This clonotype was observed at least ten times. V and J are TRBV4-2 and TRBJ2-1; no reliable D call. The germline V gene encodes CDR1 LGHNA and CDR2 YNFKEQ. With 3 bases removed from V and 3 bases from J, the gap between germline ends came to 9 bases. This CDR3 is 14 amino acids long. The CDR3 region is CASSHVGSYNEQFF. The CDR3 region has the DNA TGTGCCAGCAGCCACGTGGGCAGCTACAATGAGCAGTTCTTC.

This clonotype was seen only a few times. The chain is built from TRBV29-1 and TRBJ1-5; 8 positions agree with TRBD1. The CDR3 consists of 14 residues. The J segment lost 6 bases and the V segment lost 6 bases, leaving 10 bases of the junction unmatched. Germline lookup yields CDR1 SQVTM and CDR2 ANQGSEA. Written as DNA, the CDR3 is TGCAGCGTCGGAGCGACAGGGGAGGGTCAGCCCCAGCATTTT. Its protein is CSVGATGEGQPQHF.

The chain carries TRBV12-3 or TRBV12-4 and TRBJ2-3, with 9 bases identical to TRBD2. V dropped 3 bases and J dropped 2; count of bases not matched to a gene: 9. CDR3 length: 17 residues. The CDR3 loop is CASSFEAGGTNTDTQYF. CDR3 bases: TGTGCCAGCAGTTTTGAAGCGGGGGGAACCAACACAGATACGCAGTATTTT.

This clonotype was seen only a few times. This rearrangement joins TRBV10-3 to TRBJ2-7, with no clear D. The CDR3 consists of 12 residues. V shed 3 bases and J shed 3 bases, with 6 bases lying between them. The germline V gene encodes CDR1 ENHRY and CDR2 SYGVKD. The CDR3: CAISDLDYEQYF. The DNA for the CDR3 is TGTGCCATCAGTGATTTAGACTACGAGCAGTACTTC.

The genes are TRBV6-6 and TRBJ1-2; no reliable D call. With 8 bases removed from V and 8 bases from J, the gap between germline ends came to 6 bases. The germline CDR1 and CDR2 sequences are MNHNY and SVGAGI (reference sequence). The CDR3 loop spans 9 amino acids. CDR3 bases: TGTGCCAGCGAGAAGGGCTACACCTTC. Amino acids: CASEKGYTF.

This chain joins TRBV6-1 and TRBJ2-1, with TRBD1 identical over 8 bases. V dropped 6 bases and J dropped 6; count of bases not matched to a gene: 16. CDR3 length: 17 amino acids. CDR1 and CDR2 (germline): MNHNS, SASEGT. CDR3 amino acids: CASRRAGGVFGPNEQFF. The DNA for the CDR3 is TGTGCCAGCAGGAGGGCAGGGGGCGTTTTCGGTCCCAATGAGCAGTTCTTC.

The chain carries TRBV20-1 and TRBJ2-1, with no clear D. The CDR3 has 16 residues. V lost 8 bases and J lost 0, with 20 bases in between. The germline CDR1 and CDR2 sequences are DFQATT and SNEGSKA (reference sequence). In DNA form, the CDR3 reads TGCAGTACCCCGGTGCGGATACCCAGCTCCTACAATGAGCAGTTCTTC. This encodes CSTPVRIPSSYNEQFF.

The chain has TRBV20-1 and TRBJ1-5; possible D gene TRBD1, 6 bases. The CDR3 totals 13 residues. Trimming left V 4 bases short and J 3 bases short, with 10 bases between. The germline V gene encodes CDR1 DFQATT and CDR2 SNEGSKA (reference sequence). The CDR3 region is CSAKGGYNQPQHF. The CDR3 DNA sequence: TGCAGTGCTAAAGGGGGGTACAATCAGCCCCAGCATTTT.

This clonotype was found a few times. This chain uses TRBV5-5 with TRBJ2-1; D ambiguous. The germline V gene encodes CDR1 SGHKS and CDR2 YYEKEE (reference sequence). The CDR3 runs to 13 residues. V was cut by 4 bases and J by 6 bases, with 11 bases left in between. In DNA form, the CDR3 reads TGTGCCAGCAGCGTGCAGGTATCCAATGAGCAGTTCTTC. Translated: CASSVQVSNEQFF.

The CDR3 here is CASSYDTNTGELFF. DNA for the CDR3: TGTGCCAGCAGCTACGACACGAACACCGGGGAGCTGTTTTTT. V gene TRBV6-5 combines with J gene TRBJ2-2, with no clear D. The CDR3 extends over 14 amino acids. Germline loops: CDR1 MNHEY, CDR2 SVGAGI. V was pared by 6 bases and J by 0 bases, with 8 bases between.